What follows are 25 T cell receptor beta chains derived from one specimen sequenced in a study of cytomegalovirus exposure and HLA in healthy donors. A multiplex PCR was run with 60 Vbeta primers and 13 Jbeta primers. Generated by immunoSEQ multiplex PCR, the TCRdb table keeps only in-frame clones and is missing some. This table holds 140,000 to 150,000 clones, about three quarters found once. Input material: PBMCs. All receptors come from a male donor in good health and CMV-seronegative.

This chain uses TRBV19 with TRBJ1-5; weak D call: TRBD1 (6 bases). Germline CDR1 is LNHDA and CDR2 is SQIVND (reference sequence). The V end was cut by 7 bases, the J end by 0 bases, with 10 bases between. There are 14 residues in the CDR3. The chain's CDR3 is CASIPGHSNQPQHF. The CDR3 nucleotides read TGTGCCAGTATTCCGGGACATAGCAATCAGCCCCAGCATTTT.

The CDR3 is CASSLRQETNTGELFF. The CDR3, as DNA: TGCGCCAGCAGCCTTAGACAGGAAACGAACACCGGGGAGCTGTTTTTT. V gene TRBV4-1 combines with J gene TRBJ2-2, with D possibly being TRBD1 (6 bases). CDR1 is MGHRA and CDR2 is YSYEKL in the germline V gene. The ends were cut back, 4 bases at V and 0 bases at J, with 12 bases in the middle. The CDR3 contains 16 residues.

This clone is a singleton in its sample. The CDR3 loop reads CAISGRTSGDTPGDTQYF. CDR3 DNA sequence: TGTGCCATCAGTGGTCGGACTAGCGGGGACACCCCCGGAGATACGCAGTATTTT. The V and J genes are TRBV10-3 and TRBJ2-3; 12 bases agree with TRBD2. CDR1 is ENHRY, CDR2 SYGVKD, per germline. The V segment lost 4 bases and the J segment 5 bases; nucleotides outside the gene matches: 13. This CDR3 spans 18 amino acids.

In its sample, this clone was seen once. The genes are TRBV18 and TRBJ2-2; D unresolved. Trimming left V 3 bases short and J 6 bases short, with 5 bases between. The CDR3 contains 12 residues. Germline V CDR1 and CDR2: KGHSH, LQKENI. The CDR3 is CASSPAAGELFF. Here the CDR3 DNA reads TGTGCCAGCTCACCCGCGGCCGGGGAGCTGTTTTTT.

The V call is TRBV25-1, the J call TRBJ1-5; 8 bases match TRBD1. The ends lost 6 bases at V and 5 bases at J; junction bases unmatched: 6. Germline assignment: CDR1 MGHDK and CDR2 SYGVNS. The CDR3 is 14 amino acids. CDR3 sequence (DNA): TGTGCCAGCAGCCCAGGACAGGGCTATCAGCCCCAGCATTTT. This encodes CASSPGQGYQPQHF.

This chain joins TRBV12-5 and TRBJ1-2; TRBD1 agrees at 9 bases. The germline gives CDR1 LGHNT, CDR2 FRNRAP. The CDR3 has 14 amino acids. V lost 4 bases, J lost 6 bases, and 6 bases stayed unmatched. The CDR3 reads CASGYETGGDGYTF. CDR3 sequence (DNA): TGTGCTAGTGGTTACGAAACAGGGGGCGATGGCTACACCTTC.

The chain has TRBV4-2 and TRBJ1-2; D perhaps matches TRBD1 (5 bases). Looked up from germline, CDR1 is LGHNA and CDR2 is YNFKEQ. This CDR3 contains 15 residues. The germline V and J ends were trimmed by 3 bases and 2 bases, with 13 bases remaining between them. The CDR3 loop reads CASSQAGPTNYGYTF. In nucleotides, the CDR3 is TGTGCCAGCAGCCAGGCAGGGCCTACCAACTATGGCTACACCTTC.

This clone was picked up one time. The rearrangement links TRBV19 to TRBJ2-1, with TRBD1 matching over 7 bases. Germline assignment: CDR1 LNHDA and CDR2 SQIVND (reference sequence). The trim removed 1 base at V and 9 bases at J, leaving 6 bases unmatched. The CDR3 runs to 14 residues. The CDR3, as DNA: TGTGCCAGTAGTATAGGAGACAGGGTCGCTGAGCAGTTCTTC. Translated: CASSIGDRVAEQFF. Combining the CDR3 with reference TRBV19 and TRBJ2-1 gives the whole variable domain DGGITQSPKYLFRKEGQNVTLSCEQNLNHDAMYWYRQDPGQGLRLIYYSQIVNDFQKGDIAEGYSVSREKKESFPLTVTSAQKNPTAFYLCASSIGDRVAEQFFGPGTRLTVL.

V is TRBV21-1 and J is TRBJ1-1. TRBV21-1 has pseudogene status. The CDR3 has 17 residues. The chain's CDR3 is CASSQQRVSFMNTEAFF. As DNA, the CDR3 is TGTGCCAGCTCACAGCAGCGGGTAAGCTTTATGAACACTGAAGCTTTCTTT.

V gene TRBV25-1 combines with J gene TRBJ2-7; 8 positions agree with TRBD2. Germline CDR1 is MGHDK and CDR2 is SYGVNS. V shed 3 bases and J 6 bases; nucleotides not matched to a gene: 7. This CDR3 region has 14 residues. This chain's CDR3 is CASSDRRLAGEQYF. The CDR3, as DNA: TGTGCCAGCAGTGACCGCCGGCTAGCGGGCGAGCAGTACTTC.

The chain is built from TRBV19 and TRBJ1-1; D unresolved. The CDR3 contains 15 residues. Trimming removed 5 bases at V and 2 bases at J, with 15 bases between. CDR1 is LNHDA, CDR2 SQIVND, per germline (reference sequence). The CDR3 DNA sequence: TGTGCCAGTAGTCCCTGGGAGAGGCCTAACACTGAAGCTTTCTTT. This sequence encodes CASSPWERPNTEAFF.

The chain is built from TRBV5-1 and TRBJ1-2; possible D gene TRBD1, 5 bases. This CDR3 is 15 amino acids long. Germline V CDR1 and CDR2: SGHRS, YFSETQ. The ends were cut back, 5 bases at V and 7 bases at J, with 21 bases in the middle. The CDR3 nucleotides read TGCGCCAGCAGTCGTGGGGACGGGAGTAGAGGTGGCTACACCTTC. As protein: CASSRGDGSRGGYTF.

This clone was detected once. V gene TRBV6-1 combines with J gene TRBJ2-4, with 10 bases matching TRBD1. Germline V gene lookup returns CDR1 MNHNS and CDR2 SASEGT. With 6 bases clipped from V and 1 base from J, the junction kept 3 bases outside the gene matches. The CDR3 runs to 15 residues. The CDR3 loop is CASRGTGDAKNIQYF. CDR3 DNA: TGTGCCAGCAGGGGGACAGGGGATGCCAAAAACATTCAGTACTTC.

This chain uses TRBV5-1 with TRBJ2-3; TRBD2 matches at 7 bases. The CDR3 contains 16 residues. Germline CDR1 SGHRS, CDR2 YFSETQ. J was trimmed by 1 base and V by 0 bases; bases with no gene match: 5. This chain's CDR3 is CASSLGRAGGTDTQYF. In DNA, the CDR3 is TGCGCCAGCAGCTTGGGTCGGGCGGGAGGCACAGATACGCAGTATTTT.

With regard to this clone: Mismatch with germline at one junction end may stem from a read error. The chain recombines TRBV7-2 with TRBJ2-4; 7 bases align to TRBD2. This CDR3 region has 14 residues. Germline CDR1 is SGHTA and CDR2 is FQGNSA. The CDR3 DNA follows: TGTGCCAGCAGCCCTAGACTAGCCAAAAACAGTCAGTACTTC. Translating gives CASSPRLAKNSQYF.

The J gene is TRBJ1-3, the V gene TRBV5-6; TRBD1 agrees at 9 bases. Germline V gene data show CDR1 as SGHDT and CDR2 as YYEEEE. Trimming removed 0 bases from V and 7 bases from J; junction bases left unmatched: 5. The CDR3 is 15 amino acids. DNA of the CDR3: TGTGCCAGCAGCTTGGGGCCACAGGGGGCCAACACCATATATTTT. Translating gives CASSLGPQGANTIYF.

The J gene is TRBJ1-4, the V gene TRBV4-3; D possibly corresponds to TRBD1 (5 bases). CDR1 and CDR2 from the germline V gene are LGHNA and YSLEER. V lost 5 bases to trimming and J lost 3 bases, with 13 bases between them. The CDR3 covers 15 residues. CDR3 sequence reads: CASSRGGFSNEKLFF. The CDR3 DNA follows: TGCGCCAGCAGCAGGGGAGGGTTCTCTAATGAAAAACTGTTTTTT.

The gene calls are TRBV5-4 and TRBJ2-3, with 10 bases matching TRBD2. Germline-derived CDR1 and CDR2 are SGHNT and YYREEE (reference sequence). V lost 4 bases, J lost 2 bases, and 7 bases stayed unmatched. CDR3 length: 16 residues. This chain's CDR3 is CASSRPAGGFTDTQYF. The CDR3 region has the DNA TGTGCCAGCAGCCGTCCAGCGGGGGGGTTCACAGATACGCAGTATTTT.

In this sample, this clone turned up a few times. This chain joins TRBV12-2 and TRBJ1-5; the listed D gene, TRBD1, was not tested against the DNA. TRBV12-2 is marked as a pseudogene. The CDR3 extends over 14 amino acids. The CDR3: CASRLVTGSQPQHF. The CDR3 DNA sequence: TGTGCAAGTCGCTTAGTGACAGGGAGCCAGCCCCAGCATTTT.

Turning to this clone: One junction end disagrees with the germline gene, perhaps due to a read error. The V call is TRBV12-5, the J call TRBJ2-5; 7 nucleotides align to TRBD2. Germline V gives CDR1 LGHNT, CDR2 FRNRAP. The CDR3 is made up of 13 amino acids. The chain's CDR3 is CASGLGGGETQYF. The CDR3 nucleotides read TGTGCTAGTGGGTTGGGGGGGGGAGAGACCCAGTACTTC.

This chain links TRBV18 with TRBJ2-4; 9 nucleotides line up with TRBD1. V was clipped by 6 bases and J by 8 bases; unmatched bases: 11. The germline V gene encodes CDR1 KGHSH and CDR2 LQKENI. CDR3 length: 15 residues. As DNA, the CDR3 is TGTGCCAGCTCCTCTATGGGGACAGGGCTGGACATTCAGTACTTC. It encodes CASSSMGTGLDIQYF.

This clone is a singleton in its sample. In nucleotides, the CDR3 is TGTGCCAGCTCACCCAATATAGGGGGGAGGGACACTGAAGCTTTCTTT. Translating it yields CASSPNIGGRDTEAFF. The gene calls are TRBV18 and TRBJ1-1, with D maybe TRBD1 (6 bases). The V gene's germline CDR1 is KGHSH and CDR2 LQKENI. The CDR3 has 16 residues. The V gene lost 3 bases and the J gene lost 3 bases, with 17 bases spanning the gap.

This clone appeared a few times. The chain joins TRBV7-2 to TRBJ1-2; D ambiguous. The CDR3 consists of 15 residues. V gave up 4 bases and J gave up 7 bases, with 19 bases separating them. The V gene's germline CDR1 is SGHTA and CDR2 FQGNSA. The CDR3 here is CASSSTSRAPGGYTF. DNA for the CDR3: TGTGCCAGCAGCTCCACCTCGAGGGCTCCCGGTGGCTACACCTTC.

In its sample, this clone was seen a few times. This chain joins TRBV7-6 and TRBJ2-2; D might be TRBD1 (6 bases). Germline V gene lookup returns CDR1 SGHVS and CDR2 FNYEAQ. With 1 base removed from V and 7 bases from J, the gap between germline ends came to 13 bases. This CDR3 has 15 residues. Here the CDR3 DNA reads TGTGCCAGCAGCTTAGGATACAGGGCAGGCGGGGAGCTGTTTTTT. Translating gives CASSLGYRAGGELFF.

The chain combines TRBV27 with TRBJ2-2; 7 bases agree with TRBD2. Losses at the gene ends were 4 bases for V and 0 bases for J; bases not matched to a gene: 11. The CDR3 covers 18 residues. CDR1 is MNHEY and CDR2 is SMNVEV in the germline V gene (reference sequence). This chain's CDR3 is CASSSRLAPRANTGELFF. The DNA for the CDR3 is TGTGCCAGCAGTTCGCGACTAGCCCCAAGGGCGAACACCGGGGAGCTGTTTTTT.